This TCR beta chain derives from a study of read filtering for tumor transcriptome and immune sequencing. Study-level information: Patients were some 16 male and some 15 female, mean age about 65 years, range about 45 to 85.

The CDR3 extends over 13 amino acids. Germline V gene sequence: CDR1 MNHEY, CDR2 SVGAGI. Molecular barcoded adaptors covering alpha/delta and beta/gamma chains were used on 400 to 450 ng RNA. TCRdb used MiXCR to reprocess the reads, holding one entry per CDR3 protein. The sample shows roughly 25,000 distinct CDR3 sequences, around 20% of them seen only once. General observations from the study: Without single-read clonotypes, shared clonotype proportions correlated more between IR-seq and RNA-seq. This fraction held mixed bone marrow immune cells after CD138-negative sorting.

By its share, this clonotype is medium-sized. Its antigen is not identified. Germline is not matched at one junction end, which may reflect a read error. The sample consisted of a population of CD138-negative cells sorted from bone marrow. The chain carries TRBV6-5 and TRBJ2-1, with D uncertain. This TCR derives from a donor at least 40 years old with multiple myeloma. DNA for the CDR3: TGCACCACCTTGCTTCTCTCCTACAATGAGCAGTTCTTC. It codes for CTTLLLSYNEQFF.